These 21 T cell receptor beta chains were sequenced from one sample in a study of cytomegalovirus exposure and HLA in healthy donors. The PCR used 60 Vbeta and 13 Jbeta primers. Sequencing used immunoSEQ multiplex PCR; TCRdb keeps in-frame clones, though not all of them. In the table there are roughly 76,000 clones, about nine tenths of which are singletons. Sequencing was performed on PBMCs. The source is a woman aged 25 to 45 in good health and CMV-seronegative.

The chain carries TRBV29-1 and TRBJ2-1; 10 nucleotides line up with TRBD2. Germline loops: CDR1 SQVTM, CDR2 ANQGSEA. V shed 4 bases, J shed 9 bases, and the junction held 6 bases outside the gene matches. This CDR3 contains 13 residues. DNA for the CDR3: TGCAGCGTTGGACTAGCGGGCATCCCTGAGCAGTTCTTC. It specifies CSVGLAGIPEQFF.

The rearrangement joins TRBV27 to TRBJ2-1; a weak D match, TRBD2 (6 bases). Germline V gene data show CDR1 as MNHEY and CDR2 as SMNVEV (reference sequence). The CDR3 totals 14 residues. V dropped 3 bases and J dropped 3 bases, with 9 bases sitting between them. CDR3 in amino acids: CASSLTGDYNEQFF. CDR3 coding DNA: TGTGCCAGCAGTTTGACGGGAGACTACAATGAGCAGTTCTTC.

This chain uses TRBV11-3 with TRBJ2-3; D not resolved. Trimming took 4 bases from V and 5 from J, leaving 10 bases between them. Germline-derived CDR1 and CDR2 are SGHNT and YENEEA. This CDR3 spans 13 amino acids. The CDR3 DNA is TGTGCCAGCAGCTCTACGACTTTAGATACGCAGTATTTT. This codes for CASSSTTLDTQYF.

The chain is built from TRBV27 and TRBJ2-1, with TRBD1 as a possible D gene (5 bases). This CDR3 comprises 14 residues. Between the trimmed V and J ends, which lost 3 bases and 8 bases, there was a span of 14 bases. CDR1 and CDR2 from the germline V gene are MNHEY and SMNVEV (reference sequence). CDR3 DNA: TGTGCCAGCAGTTTCGGCCAGGGCATCTATGAGCAGTTCTTC. This codes for CASSFGQGIYEQFF.

With regard to this clone: As the CDR3 is not closed by the conserved phenylalanine or tryptophan, this likely results from a read error. No DNA is shown, since the ends of the CDR3 on it are uncertain; the CDR3 is the one TCRdb lists. The chain uses TRBV7-6 and TRBJ1-3. The CDR3 is 9 residues long, ends included. CDR1 is SGHVS, CDR2 FNYEAQ, per germline. CDR3 sequence: CASSLGGGL.

A single count supports this clone. This rearrangement joins TRBV11-1 to TRBJ2-3; 13 nucleotides match TRBD2. Germline V gives CDR1 SGHAT, CDR2 FQDESV (reference sequence). The CDR3 is made up of 18 amino acids. Germline trimming cut 1 base from V and 3 bases from J; bases unmatched to any gene: 7. The CDR3 loop is CASSLGGLAGVRTDTQYF. CDR3 nucleotides: TGTGCCAGCAGCTTAGGAGGACTAGCGGGAGTGAGGACAGATACGCAGTATTTT.

The rearrangement uses TRBV19 and TRBJ2-7, with 8 bases fitting TRBD1. V lost 4 bases, J lost 8 bases, and 13 bases stayed unmatched. Germline V gives CDR1 LNHDA, CDR2 SQIVND (reference sequence). The CDR3 extends over 15 amino acids. The CDR3, as DNA: TGTGCCAGTAGTAACCTCGGGACAGGAACGGTGAAGCAGTACTTC. This codes for CASSNLGTGTVKQYF.

V is TRBV19 and J is TRBJ1-1; TRBD1 agrees at 10 bases. This CDR3 region has 14 residues. In germline, CDR1 is LNHDA, CDR2 SQIVND (reference sequence). J was trimmed by 6 bases and V by 3 bases; bases with no gene match: 4. The CDR3 DNA follows: TGTGCCAGTAGTATTAGACAGGGGGCCGCTGAAGCTTTCTTT. It yields the protein CASSIRQGAAEAFF.

The chain carries TRBV27 and TRBJ2-7; 10 bases agree with TRBD1. Germline-derived CDR1 and CDR2 are MNHEY and SMNVEV (reference sequence). The CDR3 covers 16 residues. Trimming cost V 7 bases and J 0 bases; bases outside gene matches: 9. The CDR3 spells CASTTRRTGGSYEQYF. In DNA form, the CDR3 reads TGTGCCAGCACCACAAGGAGGACAGGGGGCTCCTACGAGCAGTACTTC.

V and J are TRBV7-2 and TRBJ2-3; 9 bases align to TRBD1. Germline-derived CDR1 and CDR2 are SGHTA and FQGNSA. V shed 1 base and J 4 bases; nucleotides not matched to a gene: 6. The CDR3 sequence is 16 residues long. CDR3 sequence reads: CASSLVGTGNSDTQYF. The CDR3 bases are TGTGCCAGCAGCTTAGTGGGGACAGGGAACTCAGATACGCAGTATTTT.

This clone was recorded only once. This chain links TRBV5-4 with TRBJ2-5, with TRBD2 matching over 10 bases. Per germline, CDR1 SGHNT and CDR2 YYREEE (reference sequence). With V trimmed by 7 bases and J by 1 base, 7 bases remained unmatched. This CDR3 contains 15 residues. The CDR3 nucleotides read TGTGCCAGCTCCCCTAGCGGGAGTGCCCAAGAGACCCAGTACTTC. This sequence encodes CASSPSGSAQETQYF.

This clone was seen just once. The genes are TRBV11-2 and TRBJ2-1; 8 nucleotides match TRBD1. The V gene end was trimmed by 7 bases and the J gene end by 5 bases; junction bases not matched to a gene: 10. Germline-derived CDR1 and CDR2 are SGHAT and FQNNGV. There are 15 residues in the CDR3. The CDR3 sequence is CASTLRTGNHNEQFF. The CDR3 region has the DNA TGTGCCAGCACCCTGCGGACAGGGAACCACAATGAGCAGTTCTTC.

The chain combines TRBV7-2 with TRBJ2-1; possibly TRBD2 for D (7 bases). Germline CDR1 SGHTA, CDR2 FQGNSA. The CDR3 loop spans 14 amino acids. With 6 bases removed from V and 2 bases from J, the gap between germline ends came to 11 bases. The chain's CDR3 is CASRGGGPYNEQFF. CDR3 DNA: TGTGCCAGCAGGGGCGGGGGCCCCTACAATGAGCAGTTCTTC.

In nucleotides, the CDR3 is TGTGCCAGTAGTATAGTAGCAATCGGCTACAATGAGCAGTTCTTC. Protein sequence: CASSIVAIGYNEQFF. The gene calls are TRBV19 and TRBJ2-1, with D unclear. The CDR3 spans 15 residues. Trimming removed 1 base from V and 3 bases from J, with 10 bases in between. Per germline, CDR1 LNHDA and CDR2 SQIVND (reference sequence). Combining the CDR3 with reference TRBV19 and TRBJ2-1 gives the whole variable domain DGGITQSPKYLFRKEGQNVTLSCEQNLNHDAMYWYRQDPGQGLRLIYYSQIVNDFQKGDIAEGYSVSREKKESFPLTVTSAQKNPTAFYLCASSIVAIGYNEQFFGPGTRLTVL.

J is TRBJ2-5 and V is TRBV28, with D maybe TRBD2 (5 bases). TRBJ2-7 explains the end of the DNA better; the J call may be wrong. Germline V gene sequence: CDR1 MDHEN, CDR2 SYDVKM. The CDR3 extends over 14 amino acids. CDR3 sequence: CASSPPRGSYEQYF. In DNA, the CDR3 is TGTGCCAGCAGTCCACCGCGAGGGTCCTACGAGCAGTACTTC.

V usage is TRBV5-1 and J usage is TRBJ2-7, with 9 bases that match TRBD1. The CDR3 totals 14 residues. Germline V gives CDR1 SGHRS, CDR2 YFSETQ. V shed 4 bases and J 5 bases; nucleotides not matched to a gene: 7. The CDR3 nucleotides are TGCGCCAGCAGCCCGGACAGGGGAGGAAACGAGCAGTACTTC. It codes for CASSPDRGGNEQYF.

The sample holds one count of this clone. The rearrangement links TRBV19 to TRBJ2-5; 7 bases are shared with TRBD2. After removal of 7 bases from V and 3 bases from J, the junction contained 5 bases not matched to a gene. CDR3 size: 13 residues. In germline, CDR1 is LNHDA, CDR2 SQIVND (reference sequence). The CDR3 coding sequence is TGTGCCAGTATAGGACTAGATAAAGAGACCCAGTACTTC. It translates to CASIGLDKETQYF.

The genes are TRBV5-5 and TRBJ2-7; 7 bases match TRBD1. The germline CDR1 and CDR2 sequences are SGHKS and YYEKEE (reference sequence). V was pared by 4 bases and J by 0 bases, with 7 bases of the junction left unmatched. This CDR3 contains 15 residues. The CDR3 sequence: CASSLLRDSSYEQYF. The CDR3 nucleotides are TGTGCCAGCAGCCTCCTCCGGGACAGCTCCTACGAGCAGTACTTC.

J is TRBJ1-3 and V is TRBV7-2, with 9 bases fitting TRBD1. The germline gives CDR1 SGHTA, CDR2 FQGNSA. V lost 5 bases and J lost 1; bases outside the gene matches: 6. This CDR3 has 16 residues. In nucleotides, the CDR3 is TGTGCCAGCAGCGTTGGACAGGGGATGTCTGGAAACACCATATATTTT. Its protein is CASSVGQGMSGNTIYF. Full variable domain (outside the CDR3, taken from reference TRBV7-2 and TRBJ1-3): GAGVSQSPSNKVTEKGKDVELRCDPISGHTALYWYRQSLGQGLEFLIYFQGNSAPDKSGLPSDRFSAERTGGSVSTLTIQRTQQEDSAVYLCASSVGQGMSGNTIYFGEGSWLTVV.

With respect to this clone: The junction departs from the called germline gene at one end, perhaps through a read error. The chain uses TRBV2 and TRBJ1-4, with 7 bases aligning to TRBD1. This CDR3 comprises 14 residues. The germline CDR1 and CDR2 sequences are SNHLY and FYNNEI. The DNA for the CDR3 is TGTGCCAGCAGTGAGGTACAGGGGAATGAAAAACCGTTTTTT. Its translation: CASSEVQGNEKPFF.

The chain has TRBV30 and TRBJ2-5; 8 bases agree with TRBD2. The DNA end is more similar to TRBJ2-7, so the J call may be wrong. The CDR3 length is 14 residues. Germline CDR1 and CDR2: GTSNPN and SVGIG (reference sequence). As DNA, the CDR3 is TGTGCCTGGACCGGGGGGGGTAGCTCCTACGAGCAGTACTTC. It codes for CAWTGGGSSYEQYF.